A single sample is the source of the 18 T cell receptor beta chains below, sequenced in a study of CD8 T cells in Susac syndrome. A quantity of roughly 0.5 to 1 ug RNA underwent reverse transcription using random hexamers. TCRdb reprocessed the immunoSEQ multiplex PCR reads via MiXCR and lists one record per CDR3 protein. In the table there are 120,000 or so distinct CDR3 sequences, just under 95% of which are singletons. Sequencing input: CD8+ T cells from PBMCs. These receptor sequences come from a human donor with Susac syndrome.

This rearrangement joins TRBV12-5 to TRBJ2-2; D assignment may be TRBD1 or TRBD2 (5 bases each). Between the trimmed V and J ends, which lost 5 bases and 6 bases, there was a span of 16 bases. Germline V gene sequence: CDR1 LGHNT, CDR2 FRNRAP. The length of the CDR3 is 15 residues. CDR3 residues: CASGLTEGSAGELFF. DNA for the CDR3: TGTGCTAGTGGTCTTACAGAGGGGAGTGCCGGGGAGCTGTTTTTT. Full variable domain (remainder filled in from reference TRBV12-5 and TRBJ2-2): DARVTQTPRHKVTEMGQEVTMRCQPILGHNTVFWYRQTMMQGLELLAYFRNRAPLDDSGMPKDRFSAEMPDATLATLKIQPSEPRDSAVYFCASGLTEGSAGELFFGEGSRLTVL.

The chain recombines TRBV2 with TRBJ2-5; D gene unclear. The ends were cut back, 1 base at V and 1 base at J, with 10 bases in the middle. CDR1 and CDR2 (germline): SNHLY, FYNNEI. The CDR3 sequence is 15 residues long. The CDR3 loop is CASSEDPGLQETQYF. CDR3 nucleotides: TGTGCCAGCAGTGAAGACCCAGGCCTCCAAGAGACCCAGTACTTC.

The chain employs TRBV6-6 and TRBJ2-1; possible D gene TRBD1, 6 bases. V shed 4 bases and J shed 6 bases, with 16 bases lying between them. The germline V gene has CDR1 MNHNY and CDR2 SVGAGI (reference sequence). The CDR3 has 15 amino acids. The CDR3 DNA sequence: TGTGCCAGCAGTTTCTACAGGGAATTCGGCAATGAGCAGTTCTTC. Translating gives CASSFYREFGNEQFF.

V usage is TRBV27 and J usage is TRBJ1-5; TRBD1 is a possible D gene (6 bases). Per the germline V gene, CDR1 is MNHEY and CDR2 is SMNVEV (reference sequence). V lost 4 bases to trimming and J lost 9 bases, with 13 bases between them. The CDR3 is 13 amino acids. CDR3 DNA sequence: TGTGCCAGCAGTTGGGGGGCCGGGGGGCCCCAGCATTTT. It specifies CASSWGAGGPQHF.

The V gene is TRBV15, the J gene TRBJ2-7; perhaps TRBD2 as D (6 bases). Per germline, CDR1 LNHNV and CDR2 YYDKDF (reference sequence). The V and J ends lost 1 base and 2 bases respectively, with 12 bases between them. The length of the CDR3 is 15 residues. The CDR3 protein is CATSRVTSRPYEQYF. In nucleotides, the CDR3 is TGTGCCACCAGCAGAGTAACTAGCCGACCCTACGAGCAGTACTTC.

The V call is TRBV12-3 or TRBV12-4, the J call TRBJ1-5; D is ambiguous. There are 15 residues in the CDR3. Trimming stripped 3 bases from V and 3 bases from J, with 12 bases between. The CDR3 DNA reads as TGTGCCAGCAGTTTGGTAGGGCAGATCAATCAGCCCCAGCATTTT. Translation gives CASSLVGQINQPQHF.

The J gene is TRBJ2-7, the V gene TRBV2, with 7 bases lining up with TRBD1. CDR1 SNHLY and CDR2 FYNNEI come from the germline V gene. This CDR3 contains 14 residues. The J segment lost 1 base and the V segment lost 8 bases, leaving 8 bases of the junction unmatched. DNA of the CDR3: TGTGCCAGCGAAGCCGGGACAGTTTCCTACGAGCAGTACTTC. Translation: CASEAGTVSYEQYF.

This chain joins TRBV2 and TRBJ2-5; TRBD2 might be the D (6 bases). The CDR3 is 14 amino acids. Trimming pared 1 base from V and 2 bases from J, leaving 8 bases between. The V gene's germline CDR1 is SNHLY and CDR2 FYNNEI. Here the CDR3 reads CASSEVGGQETQYF. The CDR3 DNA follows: TGTGCCAGCAGTGAAGTTGGAGGGCAAGAGACCCAGTACTTC.

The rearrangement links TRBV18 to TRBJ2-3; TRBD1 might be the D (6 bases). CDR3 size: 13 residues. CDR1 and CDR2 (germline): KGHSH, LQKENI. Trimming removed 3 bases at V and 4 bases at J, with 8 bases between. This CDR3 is CASSPNRADTQYF. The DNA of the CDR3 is TGTGCCAGCTCACCGAACAGGGCAGATACGCAGTATTTT.

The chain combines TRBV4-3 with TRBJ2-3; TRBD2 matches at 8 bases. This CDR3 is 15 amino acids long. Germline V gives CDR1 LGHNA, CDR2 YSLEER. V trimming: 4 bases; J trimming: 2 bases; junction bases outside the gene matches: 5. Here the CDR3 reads CASSRLTSATDTQYF. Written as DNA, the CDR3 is TGCGCCAGCAGCCGCCTGACTAGCGCCACAGATACGCAGTATTTT.

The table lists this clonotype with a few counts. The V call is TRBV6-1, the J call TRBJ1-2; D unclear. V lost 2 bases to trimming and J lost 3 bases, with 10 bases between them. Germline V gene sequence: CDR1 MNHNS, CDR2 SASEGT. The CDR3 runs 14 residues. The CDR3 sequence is CASSEWVEDYGYTF. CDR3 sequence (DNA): TGTGCCAGCAGTGAATGGGTAGAAGACTATGGCTACACCTTC.

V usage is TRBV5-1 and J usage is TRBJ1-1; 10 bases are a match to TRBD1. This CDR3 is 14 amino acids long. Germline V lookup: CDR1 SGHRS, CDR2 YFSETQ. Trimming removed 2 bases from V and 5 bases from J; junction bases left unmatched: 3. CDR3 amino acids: CASSFGQGVTEAFF. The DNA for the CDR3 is TGCGCCAGCAGCTTCGGACAGGGGGTAACTGAAGCTTTCTTT. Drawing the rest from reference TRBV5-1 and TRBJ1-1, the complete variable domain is KAGVTQTPRYLIKTRGQQVTLSCSPISGHRSVSWYQQTPGQGLQFLFEYFSETQRNKGNFPGRFSGRQFSNSRSEMNVSTLELGDSALYLCASSFGQGVTEAFFGQGTRLTVV.

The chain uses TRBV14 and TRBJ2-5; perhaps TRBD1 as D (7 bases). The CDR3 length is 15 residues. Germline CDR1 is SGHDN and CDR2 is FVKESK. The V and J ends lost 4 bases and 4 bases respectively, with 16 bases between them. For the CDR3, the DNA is TGTGCCAGCAGCCGCCGACAGGGAGGACTAGAGACCCAGTACTTC. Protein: CASSRRQGGLETQYF.

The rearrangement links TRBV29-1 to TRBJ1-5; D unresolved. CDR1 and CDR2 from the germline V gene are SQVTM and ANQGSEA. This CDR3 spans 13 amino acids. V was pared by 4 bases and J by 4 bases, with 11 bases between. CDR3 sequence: CSVALEVNQPQHF. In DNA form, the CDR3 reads TGCAGCGTTGCATTGGAGGTAAATCAGCCCCAGCATTTT.

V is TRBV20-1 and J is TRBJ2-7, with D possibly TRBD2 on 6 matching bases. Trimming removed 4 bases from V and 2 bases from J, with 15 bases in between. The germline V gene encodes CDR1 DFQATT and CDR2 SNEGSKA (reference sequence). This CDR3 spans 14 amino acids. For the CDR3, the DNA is TGCAGTGCTAAATCTACTAGCCACGCCTACGAGCAGTACTTC. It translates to CSAKSTSHAYEQYF.

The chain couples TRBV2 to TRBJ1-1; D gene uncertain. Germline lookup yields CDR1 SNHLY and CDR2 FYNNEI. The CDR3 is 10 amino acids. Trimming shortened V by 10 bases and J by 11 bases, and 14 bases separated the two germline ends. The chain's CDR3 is CATGSRPAFF. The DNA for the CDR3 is TGTGCCACCGGGTCCAGGCCCGCTTTCTTT.

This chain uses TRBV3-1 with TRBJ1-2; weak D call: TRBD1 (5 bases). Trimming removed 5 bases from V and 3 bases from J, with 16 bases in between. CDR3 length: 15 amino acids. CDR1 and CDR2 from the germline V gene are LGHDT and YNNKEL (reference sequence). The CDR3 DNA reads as TGTGCCAGCAGCAACTCGAGGAGGGGCGACTATGGCTACACCTTC. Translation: CASSNSRRGDYGYTF.

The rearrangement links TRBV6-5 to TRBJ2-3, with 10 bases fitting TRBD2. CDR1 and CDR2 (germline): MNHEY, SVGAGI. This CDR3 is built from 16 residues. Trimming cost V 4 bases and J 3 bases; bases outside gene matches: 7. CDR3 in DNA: TGTGCCAGCAGTTGGTCGAGCGGGGGGGGGACAGATACGCAGTATTTT. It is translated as CASSWSSGGGTDTQYF.